This T cell receptor (beta chain) came from a study of T cells in Graves' hyperthyroidism and ophthalmopathy. Study-wide context: Prior to any treatment, at the point of initial diagnosis, peripheral blood was collected. Regarding the study as a whole: Blood also held most thyroid clonotypes expanded beyond 0.001.

The CDR3 loop spans 12 amino acids. Germline V gives CDR1 SEHNR, CDR2 FQNEAQ (reference sequence). A lack of ophthalmopathy progression within 18 months defined stable Graves' hyperthyroidism. RNA transcripts gave rise to amplified TCR beta CDR3 regions. HTBI primers were used for first-round RT-PCR of the TCR CDR3. TCRdb passed the multiplex PCR reads through MiXCR, listing each CDR3 protein once. The sample has over 150,000 distinct CDR3 sequences, 17% seen once. This clonotype was counted between two and nine times. Its antigen is currently unknown. V gene TRBV7-9 combines with J gene TRBJ2-7; 7 positions agree with TRBD1. The sequenced sample was blood. The clonotype originates from a woman aged 45-65 years with Graves' hyperthyroidism. CDR3 sequence reads: CVVNDRADEQYF. The CDR3 nucleotides read TGTGTGGTGAATGACAGGGCTGACGAGCAGTACTTC.